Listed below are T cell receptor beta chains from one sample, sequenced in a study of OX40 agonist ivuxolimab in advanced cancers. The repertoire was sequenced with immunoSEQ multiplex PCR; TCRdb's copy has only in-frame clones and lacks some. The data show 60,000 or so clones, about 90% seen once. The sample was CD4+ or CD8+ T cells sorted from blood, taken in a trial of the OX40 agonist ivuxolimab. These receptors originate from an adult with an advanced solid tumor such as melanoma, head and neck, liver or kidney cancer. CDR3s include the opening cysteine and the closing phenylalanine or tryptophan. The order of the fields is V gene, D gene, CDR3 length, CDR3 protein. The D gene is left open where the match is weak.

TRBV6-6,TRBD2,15,CASRATSGRTDTQYF
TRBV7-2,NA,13,CASSSSKGNTIYF
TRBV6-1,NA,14,CVSPRVQGHNEQFF
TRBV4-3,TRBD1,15,CASSQDRGRTDTQYF
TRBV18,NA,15,CASSPPGTSNQPQHF
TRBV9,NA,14,CASSVDGRGEKLFF
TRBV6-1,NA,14,CASSFEGGDFEQYF
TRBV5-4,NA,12,CASSASSNEQFF
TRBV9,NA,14,CASSEDGYTDTQYF
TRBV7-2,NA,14,CASSLVGGNQPQHF
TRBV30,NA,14,CAWNRRGSNQPQHF
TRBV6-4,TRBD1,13,CASSRTGTGGYTF
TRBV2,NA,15,CASSEGLGSNQPQHF
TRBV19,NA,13,CASSQGGLRYQYF
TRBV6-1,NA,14,CAISAGPSYNEQFF
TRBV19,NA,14,CASNRGEGNQPQHF
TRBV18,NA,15,CASSPDRDVGNIQYF
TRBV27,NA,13,CASSLSHSYGYTF
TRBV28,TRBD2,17,CASSTRDGTSPTDEQFF
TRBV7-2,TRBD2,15,CASSRLAGGSYEQYF
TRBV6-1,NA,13,CASRRDLTDTQYF
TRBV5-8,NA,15,CASSLGPTGANVLTF
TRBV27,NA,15,CASSSQDGRQETQYF
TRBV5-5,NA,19,CASSLGDRGADLENEKLFF
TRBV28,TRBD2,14,CASRGGRAPDTQYF
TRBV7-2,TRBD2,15,CASSIAGRFTDTQYF
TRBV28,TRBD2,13,CATRAGVAETQYF
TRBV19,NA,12,CASSQDTGKQYF
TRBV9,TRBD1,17,CASSPRDRERTNYGYTF
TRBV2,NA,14,CASSWGQLTDTQYF
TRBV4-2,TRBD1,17,CASSPRTGGGANEKLFF
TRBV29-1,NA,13,CSVGPFRGYEQYF
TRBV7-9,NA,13,CASSFGQGNEQYF